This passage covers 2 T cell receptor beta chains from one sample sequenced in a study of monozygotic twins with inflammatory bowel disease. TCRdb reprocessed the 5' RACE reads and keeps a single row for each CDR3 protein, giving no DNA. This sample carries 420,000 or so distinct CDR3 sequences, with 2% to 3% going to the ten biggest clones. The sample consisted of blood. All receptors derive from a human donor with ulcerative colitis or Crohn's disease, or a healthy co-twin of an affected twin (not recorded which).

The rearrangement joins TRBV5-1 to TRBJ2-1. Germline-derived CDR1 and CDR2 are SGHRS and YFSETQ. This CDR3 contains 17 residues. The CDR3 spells CASSLARAKFTLNEQFF. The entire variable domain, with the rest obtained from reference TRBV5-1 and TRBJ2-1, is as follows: KAGVTQTPRYLIKTRGQQVTLSCSPISGHRSVSWYQQTPGQGLQFLFEYFSETQRNKGNFPGRFSGRQFSNSRSEMNVSTLELGDSALYLCASSLARAKFTLNEQFFGPGTRLTVL.

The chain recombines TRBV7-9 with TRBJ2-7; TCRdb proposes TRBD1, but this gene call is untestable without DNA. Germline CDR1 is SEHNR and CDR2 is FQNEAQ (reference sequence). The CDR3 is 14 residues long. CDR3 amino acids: CASSWGDLSYEQYF.